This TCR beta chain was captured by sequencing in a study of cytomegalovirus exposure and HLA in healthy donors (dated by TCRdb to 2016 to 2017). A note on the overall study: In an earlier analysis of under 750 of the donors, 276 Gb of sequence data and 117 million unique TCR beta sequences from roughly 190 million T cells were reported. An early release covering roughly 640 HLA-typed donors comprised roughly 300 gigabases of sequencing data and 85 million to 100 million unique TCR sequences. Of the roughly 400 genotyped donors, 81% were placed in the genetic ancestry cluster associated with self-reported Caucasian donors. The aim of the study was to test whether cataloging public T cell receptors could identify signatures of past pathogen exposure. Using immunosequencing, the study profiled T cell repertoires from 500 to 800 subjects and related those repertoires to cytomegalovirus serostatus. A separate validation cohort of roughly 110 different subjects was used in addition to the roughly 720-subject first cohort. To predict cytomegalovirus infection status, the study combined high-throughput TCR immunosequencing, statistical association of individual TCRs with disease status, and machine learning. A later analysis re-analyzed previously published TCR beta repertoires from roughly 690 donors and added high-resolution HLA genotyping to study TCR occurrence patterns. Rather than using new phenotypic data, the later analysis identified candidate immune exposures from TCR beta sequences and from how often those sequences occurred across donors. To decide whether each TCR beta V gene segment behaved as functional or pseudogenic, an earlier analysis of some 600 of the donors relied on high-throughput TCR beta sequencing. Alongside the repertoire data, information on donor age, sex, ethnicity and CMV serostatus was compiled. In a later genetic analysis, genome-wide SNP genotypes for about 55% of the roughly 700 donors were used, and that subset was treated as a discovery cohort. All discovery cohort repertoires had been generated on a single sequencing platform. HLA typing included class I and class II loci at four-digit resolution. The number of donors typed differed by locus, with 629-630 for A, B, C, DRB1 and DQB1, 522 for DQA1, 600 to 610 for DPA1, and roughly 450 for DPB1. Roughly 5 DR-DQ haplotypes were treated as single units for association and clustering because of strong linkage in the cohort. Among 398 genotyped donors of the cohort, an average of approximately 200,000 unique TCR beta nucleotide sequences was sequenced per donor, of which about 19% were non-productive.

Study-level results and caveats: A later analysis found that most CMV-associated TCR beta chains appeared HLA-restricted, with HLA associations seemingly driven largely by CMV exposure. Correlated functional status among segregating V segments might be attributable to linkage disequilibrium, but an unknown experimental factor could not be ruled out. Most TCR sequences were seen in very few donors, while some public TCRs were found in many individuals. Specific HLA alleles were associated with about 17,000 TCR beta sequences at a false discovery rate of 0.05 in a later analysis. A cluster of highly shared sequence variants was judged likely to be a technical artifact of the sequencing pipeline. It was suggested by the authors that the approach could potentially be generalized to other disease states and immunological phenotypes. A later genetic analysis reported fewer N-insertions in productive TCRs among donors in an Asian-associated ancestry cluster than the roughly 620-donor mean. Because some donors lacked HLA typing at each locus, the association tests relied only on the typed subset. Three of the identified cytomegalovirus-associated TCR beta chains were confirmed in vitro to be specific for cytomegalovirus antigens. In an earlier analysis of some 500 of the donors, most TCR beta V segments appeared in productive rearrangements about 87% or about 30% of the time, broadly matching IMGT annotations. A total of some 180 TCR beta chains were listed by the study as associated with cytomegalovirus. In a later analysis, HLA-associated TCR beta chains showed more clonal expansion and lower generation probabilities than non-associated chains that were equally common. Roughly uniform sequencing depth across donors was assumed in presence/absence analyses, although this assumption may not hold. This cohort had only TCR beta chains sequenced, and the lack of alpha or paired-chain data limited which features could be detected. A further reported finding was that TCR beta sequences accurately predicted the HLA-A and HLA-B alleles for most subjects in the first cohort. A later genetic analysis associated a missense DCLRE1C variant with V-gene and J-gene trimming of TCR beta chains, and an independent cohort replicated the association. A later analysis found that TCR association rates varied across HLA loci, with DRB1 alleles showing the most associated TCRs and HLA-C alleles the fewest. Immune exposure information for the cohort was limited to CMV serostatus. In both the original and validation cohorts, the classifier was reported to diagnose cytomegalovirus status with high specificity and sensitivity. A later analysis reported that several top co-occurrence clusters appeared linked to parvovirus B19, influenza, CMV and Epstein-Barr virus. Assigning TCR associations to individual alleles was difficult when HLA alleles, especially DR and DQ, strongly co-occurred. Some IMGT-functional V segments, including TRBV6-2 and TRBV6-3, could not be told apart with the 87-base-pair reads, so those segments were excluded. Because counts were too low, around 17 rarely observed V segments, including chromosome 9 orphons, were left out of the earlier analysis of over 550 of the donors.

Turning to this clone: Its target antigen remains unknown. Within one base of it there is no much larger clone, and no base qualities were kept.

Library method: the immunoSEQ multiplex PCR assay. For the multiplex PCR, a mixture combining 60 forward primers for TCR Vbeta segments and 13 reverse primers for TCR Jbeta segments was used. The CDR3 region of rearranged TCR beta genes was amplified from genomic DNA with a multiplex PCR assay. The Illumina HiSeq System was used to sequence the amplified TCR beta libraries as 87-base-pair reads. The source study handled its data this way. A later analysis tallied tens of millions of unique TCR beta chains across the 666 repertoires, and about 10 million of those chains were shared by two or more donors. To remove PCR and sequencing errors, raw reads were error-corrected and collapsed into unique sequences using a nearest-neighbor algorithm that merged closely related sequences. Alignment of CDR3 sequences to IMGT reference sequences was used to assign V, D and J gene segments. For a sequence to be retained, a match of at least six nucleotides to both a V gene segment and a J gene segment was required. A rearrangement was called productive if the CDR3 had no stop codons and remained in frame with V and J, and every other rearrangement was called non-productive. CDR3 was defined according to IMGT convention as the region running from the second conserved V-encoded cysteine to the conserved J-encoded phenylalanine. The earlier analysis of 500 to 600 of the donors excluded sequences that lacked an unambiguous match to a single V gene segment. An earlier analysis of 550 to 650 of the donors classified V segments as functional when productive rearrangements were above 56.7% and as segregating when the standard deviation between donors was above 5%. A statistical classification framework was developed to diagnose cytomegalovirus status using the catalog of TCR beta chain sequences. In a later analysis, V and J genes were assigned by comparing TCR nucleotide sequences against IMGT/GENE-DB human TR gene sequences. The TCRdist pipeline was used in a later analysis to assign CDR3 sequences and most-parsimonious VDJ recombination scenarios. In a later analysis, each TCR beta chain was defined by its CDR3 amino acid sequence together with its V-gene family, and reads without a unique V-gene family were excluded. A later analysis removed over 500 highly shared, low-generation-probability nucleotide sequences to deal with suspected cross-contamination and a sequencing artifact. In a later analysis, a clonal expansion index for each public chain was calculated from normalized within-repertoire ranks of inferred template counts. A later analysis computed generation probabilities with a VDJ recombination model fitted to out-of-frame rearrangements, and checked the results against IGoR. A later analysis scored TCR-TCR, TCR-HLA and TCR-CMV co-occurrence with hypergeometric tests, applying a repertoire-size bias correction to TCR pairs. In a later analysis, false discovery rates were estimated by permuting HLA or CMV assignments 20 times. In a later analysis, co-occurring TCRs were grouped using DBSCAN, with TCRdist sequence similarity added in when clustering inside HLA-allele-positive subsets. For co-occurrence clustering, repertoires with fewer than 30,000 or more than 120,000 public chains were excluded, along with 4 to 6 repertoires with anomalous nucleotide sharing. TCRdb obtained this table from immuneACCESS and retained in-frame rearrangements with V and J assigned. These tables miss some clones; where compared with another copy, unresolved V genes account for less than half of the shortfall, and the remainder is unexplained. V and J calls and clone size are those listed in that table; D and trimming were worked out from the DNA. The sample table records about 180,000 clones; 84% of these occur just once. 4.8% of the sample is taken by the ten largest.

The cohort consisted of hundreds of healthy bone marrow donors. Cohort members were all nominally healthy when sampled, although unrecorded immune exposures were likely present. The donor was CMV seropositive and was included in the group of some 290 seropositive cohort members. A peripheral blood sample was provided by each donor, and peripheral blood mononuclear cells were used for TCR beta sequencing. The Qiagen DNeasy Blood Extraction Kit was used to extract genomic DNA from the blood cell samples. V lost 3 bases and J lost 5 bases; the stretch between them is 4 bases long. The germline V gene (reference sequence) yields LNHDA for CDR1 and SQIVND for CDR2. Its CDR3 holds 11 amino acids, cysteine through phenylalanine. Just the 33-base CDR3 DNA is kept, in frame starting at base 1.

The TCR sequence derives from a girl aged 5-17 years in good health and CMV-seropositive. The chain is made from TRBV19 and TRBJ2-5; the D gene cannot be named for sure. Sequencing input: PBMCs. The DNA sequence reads TGTGCCAGTAGTATGAGGGAGACCCAGTACTTC. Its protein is CASSMRETQYF.